The clone carrying this T cell receptor (beta chain) was detected only a few times. This sample stems from a study of patients and donors after allogeneic stem cell transplantation. MiXCR was run by TCRdb on the RT-PCR reads, yielding one entry per CDR3 protein. Of 800,000 to 1,000,000 distinct CDR3 sequences in the sample, roughly 18% were seen once. The CDR3 length is 16 residues. V lost 4 bases, J lost 4 bases, and 4 bases stayed unmatched. Germline V gene lookup returns CDR1 ENHRY and CDR2 SYGVKD. Specimen: blood, either unsorted or a sorted T cell fraction (not recorded which). V and J are TRBV10-3 and TRBJ2-2, with TRBD2 matching 12 bases. This TCR derives from a human donor who was either an allogeneic HSCT recipient or a stem cell or donor lymphocyte infusion donor (not recorded which). It is not recorded whose cells these are; they may come from a transplant donor. The CDR3, as DNA: TGTGCCATCAGTGTACTAGCGGGAGGAACCACCGGGGAGCTGTTTTTT. It is translated as CAISVLAGGTTGELFF.